This T cell receptor beta chain is from a study of blood T cells in healthy people across ages. Points from the study as a whole: The long-lived group displayed more naive CD4+ cells, plus higher diversity, than the aged donors did.

With regard to this clonotype: No antigen is known for it.

The donors, all healthy, were Caucasians living in Russia, aged 6 to 90. Whenever a sample was processed, at least 7 million PBMCs were isolated. The extraction recovered at least 6 micrograms of total RNA per sample. With a J-beta primer mix and a sample-barcoded 5' primer, a second PCR ran about 6 to 11 cycles. TCRdb passed the 5' RACE reads through MiXCR, listing each CDR3 protein once. The sample records around 580,000 distinct CDR3 sequences, around 48% being singletons. The CDR3 sequence is 15 residues long. Germline values: CDR1 DFQATT, CDR2 SNEGSKA (reference sequence). V gave up 0 bases and J gave up 2 bases, with 13 bases separating them.

The sequence came from an older man in good health. The specimen was blood. The chain has TRBV20-1 and TRBJ1-2, with D tentatively TRBD1 (6 bases). CDR3 nucleotides: TGCAGTGCTAGAGATGGACAGTTCGAGAACTATGGCTACACCTTC. Translating it yields CSARDGQFENYGYTF.